A selection of T cell receptor beta chains follows, all from one sample in a study of CD8+ T cells in alopecia areata. TCRdb's table, derived via immunoSEQ multiplex PCR, lists solely in-frame clones and lacks some. The sample lists fewer than 250,000 clones; 60% were seen once. This sample comprised CD4+ T cells sorted from blood, obtained at week 24, from a patient treated with tofacitinib. The receptors originated from a human donor with alopecia areata. Each CDR3 is given with its conserved first and last residue. A D gene is named only where the DNA matches it firmly. The listing skips clone size in some rows; elsewhere it reads once, few, many or a size class.

once,.,TRBJ1-1,TRBV29-1,TGCAGCGTCAAGACAGGAACTACTGAAGCTTTCTTT,CSVKTGTTEAFF
few,.,TRBJ1-2,TRBV25-1,TGTGCCAGCAGTGACGACCGGGCGGTGGGAGGCTACACCTTC,CASSDDRAVGGYTF
.,.,TRBJ2-7,TRBV10-3,TGTGCCACCACAAGGGACCTATACGAGCAGTACTTC,CATTRDLYEQYF
few,.,TRBJ2-7,TRBV29-1,TGCAGCGCGGGGTTCAATTACGAGCAGTACTTC,CSAGFNYEQYF
few,.,TRBJ2-1,TRBV30,TGTGCCTGGAACAGGGCGGTTTACAATGAGCAGTTCTTC,CAWNRAVYNEQFF
.,.,TRBJ1-6,TRBV4-3,TGCGCCAGCAGCCAAGAGGGCATTAATTCACCCCTCCACTTT,CASSQEGINSPLHF
few,.,TRBJ2-1,TRBV7-2,TGTGCCAGCAGCTTAGCGATTAAGAGTTACAATGAGCAGTTCTTC,CASSLAIKSYNEQFF
once,.,TRBJ1-1,TRBV7-9,TGTGCCAGCAGCTTCCCTGGATATGAGGGTGAAGCTTTCTTT,CASSFPGYEGEAFF
few,.,TRBJ2-6,TRBV29-1,TGCAGCGTTTCTCTCACGGCCAACGTCCTGACTTTC,CSVSLTANVLTF
few,TRBD1,TRBJ1-2,TRBV7-9,TGTGCCAGCAGCCGGACAGGGGAGGACGGCTACACCTTC,CASSRTGEDGYTF
.,.,TRBJ2-1,TRBV29-1,TGCAGCGTCCAGAAGCGATACGACTACAATGAGCAGTTCTTC,CSVQKRYDYNEQFF
.,TRBD1,TRBJ1-5,TRBV5-1,TGCGCCAGCAGTCCCGGGACAGGAGACAATCAGCCCCAGCATTTT,CASSPGTGDNQPQHF
.,.,TRBJ2-2,TRBV30,TGTGCCTGGACTCTCCAGGGGATAACCGGGGAGCTGTTTTTT,CAWTLQGITGELFF
few,.,TRBJ1-1,TRBV5-6,TGTGCCAGCAGCTGGGGTAGGGGTGAAGCTTTCTTT,CASSWGRGEAFF
once,.,TRBJ2-3,TRBV9,TGTGCCAGCAGCGTAGGAGGGTTCGATACGCAGTATTTT,CASSVGGFDTQYF
.,.,TRBJ1-4,TRBV29-1,TGCAGCGTTGAAAGCCGGGTTCCTAATGAAAAACTGTTTTTT,CSVESRVPNEKLFF
few,.,TRBJ2-3,TRBV30,TGTGCCTGGACCCGGGACTCGCATACGCAGTATTTT,CAWTRDSHTQYF
few,.,TRBJ1-1,TRBV30,TGTGCCTGGAGTGTTGGTGCTGCGAACACTGAAGCTTTCTTT,CAWSVGAANTEAFF
once,TRBD1,TRBJ2-1,TRBV7-2,TGTGCCAGCAGCTTAGGGGGACAGGCGGTAGATGAGCAGTTCTTC,CASSLGGQAVDEQFF
few,.,TRBJ1-1,TRBV5-1,TGCGCCAGCAGCTTTACAGGGAGGTCGAAAATGAACACTGAAGCTTTCTTT,CASSFTGRSKMNTEAFF
.,.,TRBJ1-2,TRBV6-1,TGTGCCAGCAGTGAAGGGTCGGCAGTTAGCTATGGCTACACCTTC,CASSEGSAVSYGYTF
few,TRBD1,TRBJ2-5,TRBV13,TGTGCCAGCAGCCGGGACAGGGGGCTGGAGACCCAGTACTTC,CASSRDRGLETQYF
.,TRBD2,TRBJ2-1,TRBV11-2,TGTGCCAGCAGCTCTAGCGGGGGGTACAATGAGCAGTTCTTC,CASSSSGGYNEQFF
.,.,TRBJ1-5,TRBV15,TGTGCCACCAGCCTCCCACAGGAGGGTCAGCCCCAGCATTTT,CATSLPQEGQPQHF
few,.,TRBJ1-1,TRBV19,TGTGCCAGTAGCCTGACATGGACTGAAGCTTTCTTT,CASSLTWTEAFF